What follows is one TCR beta chain and its context. One entry per CDR3 protein results from TCRdb running MiXCR on the 5' RACE reads. The sample records about 46,000 distinct CDR3 sequences, roughly 30% being singletons. CDR1 LNHNV and CDR2 YYDKDF come from the germline V gene (reference sequence). With V trimmed by 11 bases and J by 5 bases, 10 bases remained unmatched. This CDR3 contains 13 residues. Naive CD4+ cells had CD25+ Tregs removed. The V gene is TRBV15, the J gene TRBJ2-5; the match to TRBD1 covers 8 bases. The sequence was obtained from a female donor with breast cancer. Material: naive CD4+ T cells sorted from blood. Noted subset: naive CD4+ T cells, CD4+CD45RA+CD25-. Written as DNA, the CDR3 is TGTGCCTCCAACGCAGGGGGCATGGAGACCCAGTACTTC. Encoded protein: CASNAGGMETQYF.